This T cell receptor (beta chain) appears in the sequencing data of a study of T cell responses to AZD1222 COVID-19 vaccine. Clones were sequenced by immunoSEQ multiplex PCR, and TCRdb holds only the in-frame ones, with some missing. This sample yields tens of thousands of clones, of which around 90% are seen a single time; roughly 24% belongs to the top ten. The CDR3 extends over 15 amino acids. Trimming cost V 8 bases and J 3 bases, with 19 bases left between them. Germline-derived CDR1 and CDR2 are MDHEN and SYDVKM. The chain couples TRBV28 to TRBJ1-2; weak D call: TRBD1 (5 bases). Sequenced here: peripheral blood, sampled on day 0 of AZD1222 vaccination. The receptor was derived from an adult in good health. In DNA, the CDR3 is TGTGCCAGCCGCCGGGACGCCCGGAGCCACTATGGCTACACCTTC. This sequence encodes CASRRDARSHYGYTF.